This TCR beta chain came from a study of read filtering for tumor transcriptome and immune sequencing (dated by TCRdb to 2020 to 2021). Some background on the complete study: Of the patients in the cohort, fewer than 20 were male and roughly 15 were female, and their mean age was around 64 years, with a range of roughly 45 to 90. By revised international staging, roughly eight patients were R-ISS I, under 20 were R-ISS II and roughly 7 were R-ISS III. After DNase treatment, whole-transcriptome libraries were prepared using the TruSeq RNA Access Library Prep Kit. Per sample, about 3.5 to 10.27 million TCR-region mapped reads were obtained with IR-seq, compared with only about 80 to 1,400 with RNA-seq. TCR repertoires obtained by targeted immune repertoire sequencing and by bulk whole-transcriptome sequencing performed on the same bone marrow samples were compared. A main aim was a read-filtering strategy for immune repertoire data, specifically whether clonotypes supported by a single read should be removed. General findings and caveats noted by the study authors: Compared with RNA-seq, IR-seq captured clonotypes at much greater depth and more reliably, and a smaller IR-seq throughput was enough to identify most of the shared clonotypes. Removing single-read clonotypes increased the correlation between IR-seq and RNA-seq shared clonotype proportions. In IR-seq, single-read clonotypes were about four fifths of clonotypes but 3% to 4.5% of total reads; in RNA-seq they were about three quarters of clonotypes and 35% to 55% of reads. The sorted CD138-negative fraction was a mixed bone marrow immune population, not purified T cells.

Taken from cysteine to phenylalanine, the CDR3 has 17 residues. The read is trimmed to its CDR3 DNA, 51 bases read in frame from base 1. From a lookup of the germline V gene (reference sequence), CDR1 and CDR2 are DFQATT and SNEGSKA. Deletion took 6 bases off V and 3 bases off J, with a span of 26 bases between the germline ends. This clonotype occurred many times. It has no known antigen specificity. Qualities for individual bases were not recorded, and no much larger clone is one base off. Each patient had bone marrow sampled at the time of active disease. Ficoll-Hypaque density gradient centrifugation was used to isolate bone marrow mononuclear cells. CD138-negative cells were obtained by negative selection after labeling with CD138 magnetic microbeads on a MACS separator, removing myeloma plasma cells. Purity of the isolated cells was checked by flow cytometry on an Attune NxT using CD138 antibodies. Total RNA was extracted using TRIzol reagent and was quantified on a NanoDrop spectrophotometer. For each patient, the CD138-negative bone marrow sample underwent paired RNA-seq and IR-seq.

TCR libraries were constructed from approximately 390 ng RNA using the Immunoverse kit, and molecular barcoded adaptors covering alpha/delta and beta/gamma chains were employed. The same RNA used for transcriptome sequencing was used for TCR library preparation. Sequencing of the TCR libraries was done on an Illumina HiSeq 4000 with 2 x 150 cycles. For the original study's pipeline: TCR reads were aligned to human V, D, J and C references and assembled into CDR3 clonotypes with MiXCR, including quality filtering and error correction. The tcR package in R was used for analysis of clonotype counts and gene usage diversity. Raw mapping reads were checked after the RNA-seq reads had been mapped by STAR aligner version 2.5.3a onto the human GRCh37 genome. To test how sequencing depth affects detected clonotypes, IR-seq fastq files were randomly downsampled with Seqtk 1.3. TCRdb reran the public reads through fastp at Q25 and MiXCR, keeping productive beta chains. For every CDR3 protein sequence, its rows merge into one entry that carries the most common genes and DNA. TCRdb's processing, not the study's, gives the V and J calls here. For this sample there are around 140,000 distinct CDR3 sequences; roughly an eighth appear just once. Around 8.3% of the sample rests with the top ten.

This TCR was recovered from a donor aged 40 or over with multiple myeloma. The chain is assembled from TRBV20-1 and TRBJ2-5, with the D assignment possibly TRBD1 or TRBD2, given 5 matching bases for each. Sequencing input: a population of CD138-negative cells sorted from bone marrow. The cell subset or site label on this specimen signifies: bone marrow mononuclear cells depleted of CD138+ plasma/myeloma cells by negative magnetic selection. For the CDR3, the sequence is CSAIPPRDPGREETQYF. The nucleotide sequence is TGCAGTGCGATCCCCCCCCGGGACCCGGGAAGGGAAGAGACCCAGTACTTC.